Following are 16 T cell receptor beta chains from one sample sequenced in a study of blood T cell repertoires in COVID-19. TCRdb keeps only in-frame clones here, not all; method: immunoSEQ multiplex PCR. In the table there are approximately 100,000 clones, 85% to 90% of which are singletons. The sample consisted of peripheral blood. The receptors here all came from a woman of 80 years or more with acute or convalescent COVID-19.

This clone came up once. The V and J genes are TRBV11-2 and TRBJ2-7; 10 bases fit TRBD1. In germline, CDR1 is SGHAT, CDR2 FQNNGV. J lost 3 bases, V lost 3 bases, and 2 bases had no gene match. There are 14 residues in the CDR3. In DNA, the CDR3 is TGTGCCAGCAGCTTGGGACAGGGGTTCTACGAGCAGTACTTC. Amino acid sequence: CASSLGQGFYEQYF. Full variable domain (rest looked up from reference TRBV11-2 and TRBJ2-7): EAGVAQSPRYKIIEKRQSVAFWCNPISGHATLYWYQQILGQGPKLLIQFQNNGVVDDSQLPKDRFSAERLKGVDSTLKIQPAKLEDSAVYLCASSLGQGFYEQYFGPGTRLTVT.

The V and J genes are TRBV3-1 (or the pseudogene TRBV3-2) and TRBJ1-5, with 7 bases aligning to TRBD1. V was clipped by 4 bases and J by 3 bases; unmatched bases: 6. The CDR3 consists of 15 residues. Looked up from germline, CDR1 is LGHDT and CDR2 is YNNKEL (reference sequence). DNA of the CDR3: TGTGCCAGCAGCCCTAGGGGGACAGACAATCAGCCCCAGCATTTT. This encodes CASSPRGTDNQPQHF.

J is TRBJ1-1 and V is TRBV12-3 or TRBV12-4; D is possibly TRBD1 (5 bases). Between the trimmed V and J ends, which lost 8 bases and 7 bases, there was a span of 11 bases. This CDR3 comprises 11 residues. The CDR3 coding sequence is TGTGCCAGCCGGTGGGGCTATGAAGCTTTCTTT. This sequence encodes CASRWGYEAFF.

This chain joins TRBV2 and TRBJ1-4; 7 bases are a match to TRBD1. Germline V CDR1 and CDR2: SNHLY, FYNNEI. The CDR3 sequence is 14 residues long. V shed 7 bases and J 7 bases; nucleotides not matched to a gene: 9. In DNA form, the CDR3 reads TGTGCCAGCATCCGAGGAGGGGGCGGTGAAAAACTGTTTTTT. Translating it yields CASIRGGGGEKLFF.

The chain carries TRBV5-6 and TRBJ1-5, with 7 nucleotides matching TRBD1. The length of the CDR3 is 13 residues. Germline CDR1 reads SGHDT; CDR2 reads YYEEEE. V shed 5 bases and J 7 bases; nucleotides not matched to a gene: 6. In nucleotides, the CDR3 is TGTGCCAGCAGTCGTAGGGGGCGACAGCCCCAGCATTTT. Translating it yields CASSRRGRQPQHF.

V usage is TRBV2 and J usage is TRBJ1-4; 8 nucleotides match TRBD1. Trimming at V came to 7 bases and at J to 3 bases, leaving 1 base not matched to a gene. Germline CDR1 reads SNHLY; CDR2 reads FYNNEI. The CDR3 is 13 amino acids. The CDR3: CASTGQANEKLFF. The CDR3 DNA reads as TGTGCCAGCACGGGACAGGCTAATGAAAAACTGTTTTTT.

J is TRBJ1-2 and V is TRBV6-5, with 7 bases matching TRBD1. CDR3 size: 15 residues. The V gene end was trimmed by 5 bases and the J gene end by 4 bases; junction bases not matched to a gene: 10. CDR1 is MNHEY, CDR2 SVGAGI, per germline. The CDR3 sequence is CASSPGTDQGYGYTF. The CDR3 region has the DNA TGTGCCAGCAGTCCCGGGACAGACCAAGGCTATGGCTACACCTTC.

There are a few counts of this clone. The chain employs TRBV7-8 and TRBJ2-2, with TRBD1 as a possible D gene (5 bases). This CDR3 region has 13 residues. Germline CDR1 is SGHVS and CDR2 is FQNEAQ. V lost 5 bases and J lost 4, with 8 bases in between. The CDR3 DNA follows: TGTGCCAGCAGCACAGGTATCACCGGGGAGCTGTTTTTT. Its protein is CASSTGITGELFF.

This clone was seen a single time. The rearrangement joins TRBV2 to TRBJ1-4; no clear D. This CDR3 spans 15 amino acids. The germline V and J ends were trimmed by 3 bases and 2 bases, with 10 bases remaining between them. The V gene's germline CDR1 is SNHLY and CDR2 FYNNEI. The DNA of the CDR3 is TGTGCCAGCAGTGACTATCGGGTGACTAATGAAAAACTGTTTTTT. Its translation is CASSDYRVTNEKLFF. Supplemented by reference TRBV2 and TRBJ1-4, the full variable domain reads EPEVTQTPSHQVTQMGQEVILRCVPISNHLYFYWYRQILGQKVEFLVSFYNNEISEKSEIFDDQFSVERPDGSNFTLKIRSTKLEDSAMYFCASSDYRVTNEKLFFGSGTQLSVL.

This chain connects TRBV11-2 to TRBJ2-7, with 9 bases that match TRBD1. J was trimmed by 2 bases and V by 0 bases; bases with no gene match: 5. The CDR3 length is 16 residues. Germline V lookup: CDR1 SGHAT, CDR2 FQNNGV. The CDR3 reads CASSLDSHRGPYEQYF. In DNA, the CDR3 is TGTGCCAGCAGCTTAGATTCCCACAGGGGGCCCTACGAGCAGTACTTC.

CDR3 nucleotides: TGTGCCAGTAGTACTTCTAGCGGGGGGAAGCCCCAGCATTTT. It encodes CASSTSSGGKPQHF. The V gene is TRBV19, the J gene TRBJ1-5, with D tentatively TRBD1 (5 bases). This CDR3 is 14 amino acids long. Germline values: CDR1 LNHDA, CDR2 SQIVND (reference sequence). Trimming left V 4 bases short and J 8 bases short, with 15 bases between.

J is TRBJ2-7 and V is TRBV4-2, with 8 bases fitting TRBD1. Germline V gives CDR1 LGHNA, CDR2 YNFKEQ. This CDR3 region has 16 residues. V trimming: 0 bases; J trimming: 6 bases; junction bases outside the gene matches: 10. The CDR3 region is CASSQESAGGSGEQYF. The DNA for the CDR3 is TGTGCCAGCAGCCAAGAAAGCGCAGGGGGCTCCGGCGAGCAGTACTTC.

The chain has TRBV19 and TRBJ1-6; 8 bases fit TRBD1. This CDR3 region has 17 residues. The germline V gene encodes CDR1 LNHDA and CDR2 SQIVND (reference sequence). Trimming at V came to 10 bases and at J to 7 bases, leaving 18 bases not matched to a gene. The CDR3 bases are TGTGCCACGACCCCAGGGGGCACAGCAATTTGGAATTCACCCCTCCACTTT. Translating it yields CATTPGGTAIWNSPLHF.

The chain recombines TRBV19 with TRBJ2-7; 7 nucleotides line up with TRBD1. In germline, CDR1 is LNHDA, CDR2 SQIVND (reference sequence). This CDR3 has 15 amino acids. V lost 6 bases, J lost 4 bases, and 12 bases stayed unmatched. CDR3 DNA: TGTGCCAGTAGCCCGACCCCGGGACAGAATTACGAGCAGTACTTC. Its translation: CASSPTPGQNYEQYF.

The chain combines TRBV27 with TRBJ1-6; TRBD1 matches at 7 bases. CDR1 is MNHEY and CDR2 is SMNVEV in the germline V gene (reference sequence). There are 15 residues in the CDR3. V dropped 5 bases and J dropped 4; count of bases not matched to a gene: 5. CDR3 sequence (DNA): TGTGCCAGCAGTGGCAGACAGGGTTATAATTCACCCCTCCACTTT. Amino acid sequence: CASSGRQGYNSPLHF.

This chain joins TRBV5-1 and TRBJ1-3, with 8 bases matching TRBD1. Germline V CDR1 and CDR2: SGHRS, YFSETQ. The CDR3 has 17 residues. The V gene end was trimmed by 1 base and the J gene end by 1 base; junction bases not matched to a gene: 7. The CDR3 DNA follows: TGCGCCAGCAGCTTGATCGGACAGGGTGCATCTGGAAACACCATATATTTT. This translates into CASSLIGQGASGNTIYF.